The 21 T cell receptor beta chains given below trace back to one sample, sequenced in a study of technical replicates of blood from a handful of donors. Method: immunoSEQ multiplex PCR; TCRdb's copy keeps in-frame clones and lacks some. Altogether more than 65,000 clones are present, about nine tenths being singletons, with the ten largest covering 0.3% to 0.5%. What was sequenced was T cells isolated from PBMCs. Every receptor here comes from a human donor in good health.

V is TRBV4-1 and J is TRBJ2-1, with 9 bases aligning to TRBD2. In germline, CDR1 is MGHRA, CDR2 YSYEKL. Germline trimming cut 0 bases from V and 3 bases from J; bases unmatched to any gene: 0. The CDR3 sequence is 15 residues long. CDR3 sequence: CASSQDSGSYNEQFF. CDR3 DNA: TGCGCCAGCAGCCAAGATAGCGGGAGCTACAATGAGCAGTTCTTC.

The chain employs TRBV4-1 and TRBJ2-7, with 8 bases identical to TRBD2. This CDR3 is 15 amino acids long. The ends lost 6 bases at V and 5 bases at J; junction bases unmatched: 12. Germline V gene data show CDR1 as MGHRA and CDR2 as YSYEKL. The CDR3: CASRPRVAGGNEQYF. In DNA, the CDR3 is TGCGCCAGCAGGCCGCGTGTTGCGGGAGGTAACGAGCAGTACTTC.

This clone was observed a single time. The CDR3 loop reads CASSVGAYNEQFF. The CDR3 bases are TGTGCCAGCAGCGTCGGTGCCTACAATGAGCAGTTCTTC. The chain links TRBV7-2 to TRBJ2-1; D gene uncertain. Trimming took 5 bases from V and 2 from J, leaving 7 bases between them. The CDR3 is 13 residues long. Germline CDR1 SGHTA, CDR2 FQGNSA.

The chain employs TRBV30 and TRBJ2-3; 10 bases map to TRBD2. The CDR3 covers 15 residues. Germline V CDR1 and CDR2: GTSNPN, SVGIG (reference sequence). J gave up 7 bases and V 3 bases, and 10 bases lay outside the gene matches. The CDR3 loop reads CAWSPWGLAWNTQYF. The CDR3 DNA reads as TGTGCCTGGAGCCCCTGGGGACTAGCGTGGAATACGCAGTATTTT.

The rearrangement links TRBV9 to TRBJ2-1; D uncertain. The CDR3 contains 13 residues. V lost 3 bases to trimming and J lost 7 bases, with 11 bases between them. Germline V gives CDR1 SGDLS, CDR2 YYNGEE. CDR3 coding DNA: TGTGCCAGCAGCGCATCATCTAGGAATGAGCAGTTCTTC. This encodes CASSASSRNEQFF.

In DNA form, the CDR3 reads TGTGCCTGGGGGACAGATGGAAACACCATATATTTT. Amino acids: CAWGTDGNTIYF. J is TRBJ1-3 and V is TRBV30; 7 bases match TRBD1. The CDR3 sequence is 12 residues long. Germline trimming cut 5 bases from V and 3 bases from J; bases unmatched to any gene: 1. Germline V gives CDR1 GTSNPN, CDR2 SVGIG (reference sequence).

This clone appeared once. V and J are TRBV5-6 and TRBJ2-3; 8 bases are shared with TRBD2. The length of the CDR3 is 15 residues. Germline CDR1 reads SGHDT; CDR2 reads YYEEEE. V lost 4 bases and J lost 2; bases outside the gene matches: 6. In nucleotides, the CDR3 is TGTGCCAGCAGCACTAGCGGTTATATCACAGATACGCAGTATTTT. Translated, it gives CASSTSGYITDTQYF.

V gene TRBV27 combines with J gene TRBJ2-7; D possibly corresponds to TRBD2 (6 bases). V shed 4 bases and J shed 5 bases, with 24 bases lying between them. The germline V gene encodes CDR1 MNHEY and CDR2 SMNVEV (reference sequence). This CDR3 comprises 17 residues. CDR3 residues: CASSSAKTRQGLHEQYF. The CDR3 bases are TGTGCCAGCAGTTCCGCTAAGACTAGGCAAGGACTCCACGAGCAGTACTTC.

The J gene is TRBJ1-2, the V gene TRBV6-1; no clear D. The CDR3 spans 9 residues. V gave up 10 bases and J gave up 2 bases, with 2 bases separating them. Germline CDR1 and CDR2: MNHNS and SASEGT. The CDR3 sequence is CATNYGYTF. The CDR3 coding sequence is TGTGCCACAAACTATGGCTACACCTTC.

This rearrangement joins TRBV4-3 to TRBJ2-1, with 13 bases that match TRBD2. V dropped 4 bases and J dropped 3; count of bases not matched to a gene: 6. The CDR3 totals 17 residues. Germline values: CDR1 LGHNA, CDR2 YSLEER. The chain's CDR3 is CASSLGTSGTVYNEQFF. CDR3 coding DNA: TGCGCCAGCAGCCTAGGGACTAGCGGGACCGTCTACAATGAGCAGTTCTTC.

The chain has TRBV7-3 and TRBJ2-1, with D unresolved. This CDR3 is built from 15 residues. Germline V gene data show CDR1 as SGHTA and CDR2 as FQGTGA. V shed 5 bases and J shed 4 bases, with 15 bases lying between them. The CDR3 DNA sequence: TGTGCCAGCAGCCCCAGTATGGCGGCTTACAATGAGCAGTTCTTC. Its protein is CASSPSMAAYNEQFF.

The chain carries TRBV11-3 and TRBJ2-1; 9 bases agree with TRBD2. Germline V gene sequence: CDR1 SGHNT, CDR2 YENEEA. Losses at the gene ends were 1 base for V and 7 bases for J; bases not matched to a gene: 5. The CDR3 length is 15 residues. The DNA of the CDR3 is TGTGCCAGCAGCTTAGGGCTAGCGGGGCTAAATGAGCAGTTCTTC. Its protein is CASSLGLAGLNEQFF.

The genes are TRBV5-1 and TRBJ1-3, with no clear D. The CDR3 consists of 17 residues. Germline V gene data show CDR1 as SGHRS and CDR2 as YFSETQ. V was cut by 4 bases and J by 0 bases, with 17 bases left in between. This chain's CDR3 is CASSQEGSPYSGNTIYF. DNA of the CDR3: TGCGCCAGCAGCCAAGAGGGTAGTCCCTACTCTGGAAACACCATATATTTT. The full variable domain, with the rest looked up from reference TRBV5-1 and TRBJ1-3, is KAGVTQTPRYLIKTRGQQVTLSCSPISGHRSVSWYQQTPGQGLQFLFEYFSETQRNKGNFPGRFSGRQFSNSRSEMNVSTLELGDSALYLCASSQEGSPYSGNTIYFGEGSWLTVV.

The rearrangement links TRBV7-9 to TRBJ1-1; D call uncertain. The germline CDR1 and CDR2 sequences are SEHNR and FQNEAQ (reference sequence). V lost 5 bases and J lost 1, with 8 bases in between. The CDR3 contains 13 residues. CDR3 residues: CASSHDWNTEAFF. CDR3 nucleotide sequence: TGTGCCAGCAGCCACGACTGGAACACTGAAGCTTTCTTT.

The J gene is TRBJ2-1, the V gene TRBV7-3, with 7 positions matching TRBD1. In germline, CDR1 is SGHTA, CDR2 FQGTGA. The V and J ends lost 5 bases and 4 bases, in that order; junction bases with no gene match: 8. The CDR3 extends over 15 amino acids. CDR3 nucleotides: TGTGCCAGCAGCCCCCCAGGGGACAGTTACAATGAGCAGTTCTTC. It translates to CASSPPGDSYNEQFF.

The chain joins TRBV2 to TRBJ2-7; D ambiguous. CDR1 is SNHLY, CDR2 FYNNEI, per germline. V shed 4 bases and J shed 4 bases, with 8 bases lying between them. The CDR3 extends over 12 amino acids. In DNA, the CDR3 is TGTGCCAGCAGTGGGGCAGTTTACGAGCAGTACTTC. Its protein product is CASSGAVYEQYF.

The chain joins TRBV6-1 to TRBJ2-7; tentative D call: TRBD2 (5 bases). Per the germline V gene, CDR1 is MNHNS and CDR2 is SASEGT. This CDR3 contains 13 residues. Trimming stripped 5 bases from V and 3 bases from J, with 11 bases between. CDR3 in DNA: TGTGCCAGCAGTATGTGGGAGCGCTACGAGCAGTACTTC. Protein: CASSMWERYEQYF.

The rearrangement uses TRBV28 and TRBJ2-7; tentative D call: TRBD2 (6 bases). The CDR3 totals 14 residues. CDR1 MDHEN and CDR2 SYDVKM come from the germline V gene. V lost 8 bases, J lost 3 bases, and 17 bases lay in between. CDR3 residues: CASLNAAGHYEQYF. The CDR3 DNA reads TGTGCCAGCCTCAATGCGGCGGGGCACTACGAGCAGTACTTC.

V usage is TRBV6-1 and J usage is TRBJ1-4, with D possibly being TRBD1 (6 bases). The V gene's germline CDR1 is MNHNS and CDR2 SASEGT. CDR3 size: 14 residues. The V end lost 5 bases, the J end lost 3 bases, and 10 bases lay between the germline ends. In nucleotides, the CDR3 is TGTGCCAGCAGTCCTAACAGGGCTAATGAAAAACTGTTTTTT. This codes for CASSPNRANEKLFF.

The chain has TRBV19 and TRBJ2-3; TRBD1 aligns across 8 bases. The V and J ends lost 8 bases and 4 bases, in that order; junction bases with no gene match: 11. This CDR3 has 15 amino acids. Germline assignment: CDR1 LNHDA and CDR2 SQIVND (reference sequence). The CDR3 here is CASERTGHASDTQYF. As DNA, the CDR3 is TGTGCCAGTGAAAGGACAGGGCATGCTTCAGATACGCAGTATTTT. Filled out from reference TRBV19 and TRBJ2-3, the complete variable domain reads DGGITQSPKYLFRKEGQNVTLSCEQNLNHDAMYWYRQDPGQGLRLIYYSQIVNDFQKGDIAEGYSVSREKKESFPLTVTSAQKNPTAFYLCASERTGHASDTQYFGPGTRLTVL.

This clone was seen a single time. This chain uses TRBV5-4 with TRBJ1-4; the D gene is possibly TRBD1 (5 bases). V lost 1 base, J lost 10 bases, and 8 bases lay in between. Germline V CDR1 and CDR2: SGHNT, YYREEE (reference sequence). The length of the CDR3 is 12 residues. The CDR3 coding sequence is TGTGCCAGCAGCTTGCGGCAGGGAAAACTGTTTTTT. Residues: CASSLRQGKLFF.